This passage covers 11 T cell receptor beta chains from one sample sequenced in a study of blood T cells in healthy people across ages. Combining a sample-barcoded 5' primer with a J-beta primer mix, a second PCR ran for roughly 7 to 11 cycles. TCRdb redid the calling of the 5' RACE reads with MiXCR, one entry per CDR3 protein. The sample holds some 860,000 distinct CDR3 sequences, approximately 53% seen once. The sample consisted of blood. These receptors all come from a man aged 35 to 55 in good health.

This chain uses TRBV6-1 with TRBJ2-5; TRBD1 agrees at 12 bases. The J call may be incorrect, as the DNA end agrees better with TRBJ2-7. The germline gives CDR1 MNHNS, CDR2 SASEGT. There are 14 residues in the CDR3. The CDR3 is CASSDRDRGREQYF. CDR3 nucleotides: TGTGCCAGCAGTGACCGGGACAGGGGGCGCGAGCAGTACTTC.

The chain has TRBV28 and TRBJ2-7; 11 bases align to TRBD1. This CDR3 has 13 amino acids. After removal of 6 bases from V and 8 bases from J, the junction contained 6 bases not matched to a gene. The V gene's germline CDR1 is MDHEN and CDR2 SYDVKM. This CDR3 reads CASRDSDRGQQYF. The CDR3 bases are TGTGCCAGCAGAGACTCGGACAGGGGGCAGCAGTACTTC.

This clonotype was seen a handful of times. The chain combines TRBV25-1 with TRBJ2-7; the match to TRBD2 covers 7 bases. The CDR3 is 14 amino acids. V dropped 3 bases and J dropped 2; count of bases not matched to a gene: 4. In germline, CDR1 is MGHDK, CDR2 SYGVNS. CDR3 sequence reads: CASSDGGSTYEQYF. As DNA, the CDR3 is TGTGCCAGCAGTGATGGCGGGAGTACCTACGAGCAGTACTTC.

The chain links TRBV7-3 to TRBJ2-1; perhaps D is TRBD1 or TRBD2 (5 bases each). This CDR3 spans 13 amino acids. Germline loops: CDR1 SGHTA, CDR2 FQGTGA. Trimming cost V 3 bases and J 8 bases, with 11 bases left between them. The CDR3 sequence is CASSFITGHEQFF. In nucleotides, the CDR3 is TGTGCCAGCAGCTTTATTACGGGGCATGAGCAGTTCTTC.

This clonotype was counted a few times. The chain recombines TRBV7-2 with TRBJ2-4, with D maybe TRBD2 (5 bases). The CDR3 loop spans 14 amino acids. V gave up 4 bases and J gave up 4 bases, with 11 bases separating them. CDR1 and CDR2 (germline): SGHTA, FQGNSA. CDR3 in amino acids: CASSSGLGKNIQYF. The CDR3 DNA reads as TGTGCCAGCAGCTCCGGACTGGGTAAAAACATTCAGTACTTC.

Only a few counts were recorded for this clonotype. The chain couples TRBV28 to TRBJ1-1; TRBD1 matches at 12 bases. V shed 10 bases and J 5 bases; nucleotides not matched to a gene: 5. This CDR3 has 13 residues. CDR1 and CDR2 (germline): MDHEN, SYDVKM. CDR3 amino acids: CATRDRGLTEAFF. Written as DNA, the CDR3 is TGTGCCACCCGGGACAGGGGGCTTACTGAAGCTTTCTTT.

This rearrangement joins TRBV7-2 to TRBJ2-5; the D gene could be TRBD1 or TRBD2 (5 bases each). CDR1 SGHTA and CDR2 FQGNSA come from the germline V gene. This CDR3 comprises 13 residues. The V end lost 7 bases, the J end lost 4 bases, and 13 bases lay between the germline ends. The chain's CDR3 is CASTPGAAETQYF. DNA for the CDR3: TGTGCCAGCACCCCCGGGGCGGCAGAGACCCAGTACTTC.

This chain connects TRBV20-1 to TRBJ2-1, with TRBD2 identical over 12 bases. V was pared by 2 bases and J by 10 bases, with 6 bases of the junction left unmatched. The CDR3 is 14 amino acids. CDR1 and CDR2 from the germline V gene are DFQATT and SNEGSKA (reference sequence). CDR3 region: CSARWTSGNWEQFF. The CDR3 nucleotides are TGCAGTGCTAGATGGACTAGCGGGAACTGGGAGCAGTTCTTC.

The chain uses TRBV6-5 and TRBJ2-1; 12 nucleotides align to TRBD2. The CDR3 sequence is 18 residues long. Looked up from germline, CDR1 is MNHEY and CDR2 is SVGAGI. J was trimmed by 8 bases and V by 0 bases; bases with no gene match: 11. Here the CDR3 reads CASSYSRWTSGKLDEQFF. Written as DNA, the CDR3 is TGTGCCAGCAGTTACTCGAGGTGGACTAGCGGGAAATTAGATGAGCAGTTCTTC.

In this sample, this clonotype turned up a few times. The chain recombines TRBV5-1 with TRBJ1-1; 7 nucleotides align to TRBD1. The CDR3 is 15 amino acids. From germline, CDR1 is SGHRS and CDR2 YFSETQ. V lost 2 bases and J lost 0; bases outside the gene matches: 4. This CDR3 is CASSLPGQLNTEAFF. Written as DNA, the CDR3 is TGCGCCAGCAGCTTACCGGGACAGCTGAACACTGAAGCTTTCTTT. Based on the CDR3 plus reference TRBV5-1 and TRBJ1-1, the full variable domain is KAGVTQTPRYLIKTRGQQVTLSCSPISGHRSVSWYQQTPGQGLQFLFEYFSETQRNKGNFPGRFSGRQFSNSRSEMNVSTLELGDSALYLCASSLPGQLNTEAFFGQGTRLTVV.

In this sample, this clonotype turned up once. J is TRBJ2-7 and V is TRBV20-1; D ambiguous. CDR1 and CDR2 (germline): DFQATT, SNEGSKA (reference sequence). The CDR3 has 12 amino acids. CDR3 sequence: CRTGPSSYEQYF. CDR3 bases: TGCAGGACGGGCCCCAGCTCCTACGAGCAGTACTTC.